These 23 T cell receptor beta chains were all obtained from the same sample, sequenced in a study of T cells in Graves' hyperthyroidism and ophthalmopathy. Amplification of TCR beta CDR3 regions used RNA as the template. In the first-round RT-PCR of the TCR CDR3, the HTBI primer set was used. TCRdb ran MiXCR on the multiplex PCR reads and lists one entry per CDR3 protein. The table lists about 210,000 distinct CDR3 sequences, roughly 15% of them singletons, with around 52% in the top ten. The specimen was blood. The source is a man aged 50 to 59 with Graves' hyperthyroidism.

At least ten counts were recorded for this clonotype. This chain connects TRBV20-1 to TRBJ1-1, with unresolved D. The CDR3 is 13 amino acids. V dropped 2 bases and J dropped 4 bases, with 11 bases sitting between them. Germline V gene lookup returns CDR1 DFQATT and CDR2 SNEGSKA (reference sequence). This CDR3 reads CSARRRLGTEAFF. In nucleotides, the CDR3 is TGCAGTGCTAGAAGACGGCTGGGCACTGAAGCTTTCTTT.

This clonotype was recorded at least ten times. The chain recombines TRBV18 with TRBJ1-1; a weak D match, TRBD1 (5 bases). V lost 4 bases to trimming and J lost 1 base, with 10 bases between them. The CDR3 sequence is 14 residues long. Germline V gene sequence: CDR1 KGHSH, CDR2 LQKENI. The CDR3 spells CASSQGPGNTEAFF. CDR3 nucleotide sequence: TGTGCCAGCTCACAGGGGCCAGGGAACACTGAAGCTTTCTTT.

The rearrangement uses TRBV2 and TRBJ2-5; a weak D match, TRBD2 (7 bases). The CDR3 consists of 16 residues. Germline lookup yields CDR1 SNHLY and CDR2 FYNNEI. V lost 6 bases, J lost 5 bases, and 22 bases lay in between. The CDR3 sequence: CASSLEGRGAGETQYF. Here the CDR3 DNA reads TGTGCCAGCAGCTTAGAAGGGAGGGGGGCGGGTGAGACCCAGTACTTC.

J is TRBJ1-2 and V is TRBV6-1; 7 nucleotides match TRBD1. Trimming cost V 7 bases and J 7 bases; bases outside gene matches: 9. Germline lookup yields CDR1 MNHNS and CDR2 SASEGT. The CDR3 sequence is 13 residues long. The CDR3 sequence is CASKIRGAGGYTF. CDR3 in DNA: TGTGCCAGCAAAATCAGGGGGGCAGGTGGCTACACCTTC.

This clonotype has a count of ten or more. The V call is TRBV5-1, the J call TRBJ2-7; 12 bases align to TRBD2. CDR1 and CDR2 from the germline V gene are SGHRS and YFSETQ. The CDR3 runs to 16 residues. Germline trimming cut 0 bases from V and 0 bases from J; bases unmatched to any gene: 1. CDR3 coding DNA: TGCGCCAGCAGCTTGGAGACTAGCGGGAGCTCCTACGAGCAGTACTTC. This gives the protein CASSLETSGSSYEQYF.

The chain has TRBV24-1 and TRBJ2-1; D not resolved. CDR3 length: 13 amino acids. The V gene's germline CDR1 is KGHDR and CDR2 SFDVKD. Trimming took 7 bases from V and 8 from J, leaving 14 bases between them. The chain's CDR3 is CATRNRSAHEQFF. The DNA of the CDR3 is TGTGCCACCAGGAATAGATCGGCGCATGAGCAGTTCTTC.

This clonotype was seen repeatedly, ten times or more. V and J are TRBV7-3 and TRBJ2-5; weak D call: TRBD1 (5 bases). The V gene's germline CDR1 is SGHTA and CDR2 FQGTGA. There are 16 residues in the CDR3. V was shortened by 5 bases and J by 0 bases, with 16 bases between the two germline ends. This CDR3 reads CASSQTESLYQETQYF. CDR3 coding DNA: TGTGCCAGCAGCCAGACAGAGTCCCTGTACCAAGAGACCCAGTACTTC. Drawing the rest from reference TRBV7-3 and TRBJ2-5, the complete variable domain is GAGVSQTPSNKVTEKGKYVELRCDPISGHTALYWYRQSLGQGPEFLIYFQGTGAADDSGLPNDRFFAVRPEGSVSTLKIQRTERGDSAVYLCASSQTESLYQETQYFGPGTRLLVL.

The V and J genes are TRBV5-6 and TRBJ2-2, with 7 bases that match TRBD1. The CDR3 runs 16 residues. In germline, CDR1 is SGHDT, CDR2 YYEEEE. Trimming took 0 bases from V and 4 from J; bases not matched to a gene: 6. The CDR3 DNA follows: TGTGCCAGCAGCTTGGCGAGGACAGGCTGCACCGGGGAGCTGTTTTTT. Its protein product is CASSLARTGCTGELFF. The variable domain in full, completed from reference TRBV5-6 and TRBJ2-2, reads DAGVTQSPTHLIKTRGQQVTLRCSPKSGHDTVSWYQQALGQGPQFIFQYYEEEERQRGNFPDRFSGHQFPNYSSELNVNALLLGDSALYLCASSLARTGCTGELFFGEGSRLTVL.

This clonotype has at least ten counts. The chain carries TRBV7-6 and TRBJ1-4; tentatively, D is TRBD1 (5 bases). Trimming took off 6 bases at V and 2 bases at J, with 13 bases between the two ends. The CDR3 consists of 15 residues. Germline-derived CDR1 and CDR2 are SGHVS and FNYEAQ. As DNA, the CDR3 is TGTGCCAGCAGTAAACGCTGGGGGACTAATGAAAAACTGTTTTTT. This gives the protein CASSKRWGTNEKLFF.

V usage is TRBV28 and J usage is TRBJ1-2, with no clear D. Trimming left V 4 bases short and J 3 bases short, with 9 bases between. The CDR3 has 13 amino acids. Per the germline V gene, CDR1 is MDHEN and CDR2 is SYDVKM. The CDR3 region is CASSSGADYGYTF. CDR3 nucleotides: TGTGCCAGCAGTTCCGGAGCCGACTATGGCTACACCTTC.

This clonotype occurred many times. This chain uses TRBV28 with TRBJ2-1; D might be TRBD2 (6 bases). Looked up from germline, CDR1 is MDHEN and CDR2 is SYDVKM. The CDR3 covers 12 residues. Trimming took off 6 bases at V and 4 bases at J, with 7 bases between the two ends. The CDR3 sequence is CASRAGYNEQFF. The DNA of the CDR3 is TGTGCCAGCAGGGCGGGGTACAATGAGCAGTTCTTC. The whole variable domain, filled in from reference TRBV28 and TRBJ2-1, reads DVKVTQSSRYLVKRTGEKVFLECVQDMDHENMFWYRQDPGLGLRLIYFSYDVKMKEKGDIPEGYSVSREKKERFSLILESASTNQTSMYLCASRAGYNEQFFGPGTRLTVL.

This clonotype has a count of ten or more. The CDR3 region has the DNA TGTGCCAGCAGCGCACACACTAGCGGGAGTGTCGCGGAGCTGTTTTTT. Amino acids: CASSAHTSGSVAELFF. The chain has TRBV7-2 and TRBJ2-2; 11 nucleotides line up with TRBD2. Looked up from germline, CDR1 is SGHTA and CDR2 is FQGNSA. This CDR3 spans 16 amino acids. V shed 5 bases and J 10 bases; nucleotides not matched to a gene: 12.

Concerning this clonotype itself: Since a much larger clone is just one base distant, this may be a read error. J is TRBJ2-1 and V is TRBV12-5; perhaps TRBD1 as D (6 bases). Germline assignment: CDR1 LGHNT and CDR2 FRNRAP. The CDR3 length is 16 residues. The chain's CDR3 is CASGLASPKQGNDQFF. The CDR3 DNA sequence: TGTGCTAGTGGTTTGGCGAGCCCGAAACAGGGAAATGATCAGTTCTTC.

With respect to this clonotype: One base away lies a much larger clone, so this may be a sequencing read error. The rearrangement links TRBV7-9 to TRBJ2-1, with 11 positions matching TRBD2. The germline CDR1 and CDR2 sequences are SEHNR and FQNEAQ (reference sequence). The CDR3 runs 15 residues. The CDR3 here is CASSFVLAGDYEQLF. CDR3 DNA sequence: TGTGCCAGCAGCTTTGTACTAGCGGGAGATTATGAGCAGCTCTTC.

The chain employs TRBV7-2 and TRBJ2-7; TRBD2 matches at 11 bases. The CDR3 is 15 residues long. CDR1 is SGHTA, CDR2 FQGNSA, per germline. V was pared by 6 bases and J by 2 bases, with 6 bases of the junction left unmatched. This chain's CDR3 is CASSRLAGSTYEQYF. Written as DNA, the CDR3 is TGTGCCAGCAGTCGACTAGCGGGATCGACCTACGAGCAGTACTTC.

This clonotype was detected many times. The chain recombines TRBV28 with TRBJ2-2; D call uncertain. V was trimmed by 7 bases and J by 3 bases, leaving 12 bases between them. Germline values: CDR1 MDHEN, CDR2 SYDVKM. The length of the CDR3 is 14 residues. The CDR3 here is CASTSRPDTGELFF. The CDR3 bases are TGTGCCAGCACCTCTCGGCCGGACACCGGGGAGCTGTTTTTT.

This clonotype was counted many times. The chain combines TRBV6-6 with TRBJ2-5; 7 nucleotides align to TRBD2. Germline loops: CDR1 MNHNY, CDR2 SVGAGI (reference sequence). V shed 0 bases, J shed 4 bases, and the junction held 2 bases outside the gene matches. This CDR3 contains 14 residues. The CDR3 is CASSYSSSGETQYF. The DNA for the CDR3 is TGTGCCAGCAGTTACTCGTCTAGCGGAGAGACCCAGTACTTC.

This clonotype was seen ten or more times. The chain joins TRBV6-1 to TRBJ2-7; 7 nucleotides line up with TRBD1. With 8 bases clipped from V and 4 bases from J, the junction kept 17 bases outside the gene matches. CDR1 and CDR2 from the germline V gene are MNHNS and SASEGT. The length of the CDR3 is 16 residues. CDR3 in DNA: TGTGCCAGCCAAAGAGCCTCCGGGTCAGGGGGATACGAGCAGTACTTC. Translating gives CASQRASGSGGYEQYF.

This clonotype has more than one count but fewer than ten. The rearrangement joins TRBV18 to TRBJ2-4; D is perhaps TRBD2 (6 bases). The CDR3 sequence is 18 residues long. Germline V lookup: CDR1 KGHSH, CDR2 LQKENI. V was pared by 1 base and J by 0 bases, with 16 bases between. The CDR3 spells CASSPLTKAEGAKNIQYF. In DNA form, the CDR3 reads TGTGCCAGCTCACCACTGACTAAAGCGGAGGGAGCCAAAAACATTCAGTACTTC.

This clonotype appeared a few times. This chain links TRBV29-1 with TRBJ2-7, with 8 nucleotides matching TRBD1. V dropped 1 base and J dropped 5; count of bases not matched to a gene: 4. The CDR3 is 13 amino acids. Germline CDR1 SQVTM, CDR2 ANQGSEA. CDR3 sequence reads: CSVEGTGRDEQYF. CDR3 DNA sequence: TGCAGCGTTGAAGGGACAGGGCGCGACGAGCAGTACTTC.

This clonotype was recorded at least ten times. The chain recombines TRBV6-1 with TRBJ2-7, with 10 bases identical to TRBD1. The junction had 13 bases not matched to a gene; V was cut back by 8 bases and J by 6 bases. The CDR3 has 15 residues. CDR1 is MNHNS and CDR2 is SASEGT in the germline V gene. CDR3 loop: CASRSGGTGVGEQYF. The CDR3 bases are TGTGCCAGCCGTTCAGGGGGGACAGGGGTCGGCGAGCAGTACTTC.

This clonotype showed up just a few times. The chain links TRBV2 to TRBJ2-7; D uncertain. Germline V gene data show CDR1 as SNHLY and CDR2 as FYNNEI. V dropped 0 bases and J dropped 7 bases, with 19 bases sitting between them. This CDR3 is 16 amino acids long. This CDR3 reads CASSEAVDRRAGEQYF. CDR3 bases: TGTGCCAGCAGTGAAGCGGTCGACCGACGGGCTGGGGAGCAGTACTTC.

This clonotype was counted many times. The CDR3 nucleotides read TGTGCCAGCAGCCAAACCAGGACCCAGTACTTC. Protein: CASSQTRTQYF. This sequence joins TRBV3-1 and TRBJ2-5; D not certain. The germline V and J ends were trimmed by 2 bases and 7 bases, with 5 bases remaining between them. Germline-derived CDR1 and CDR2 are LGHDT and YNNKEL (reference sequence). This CDR3 comprises 11 residues.